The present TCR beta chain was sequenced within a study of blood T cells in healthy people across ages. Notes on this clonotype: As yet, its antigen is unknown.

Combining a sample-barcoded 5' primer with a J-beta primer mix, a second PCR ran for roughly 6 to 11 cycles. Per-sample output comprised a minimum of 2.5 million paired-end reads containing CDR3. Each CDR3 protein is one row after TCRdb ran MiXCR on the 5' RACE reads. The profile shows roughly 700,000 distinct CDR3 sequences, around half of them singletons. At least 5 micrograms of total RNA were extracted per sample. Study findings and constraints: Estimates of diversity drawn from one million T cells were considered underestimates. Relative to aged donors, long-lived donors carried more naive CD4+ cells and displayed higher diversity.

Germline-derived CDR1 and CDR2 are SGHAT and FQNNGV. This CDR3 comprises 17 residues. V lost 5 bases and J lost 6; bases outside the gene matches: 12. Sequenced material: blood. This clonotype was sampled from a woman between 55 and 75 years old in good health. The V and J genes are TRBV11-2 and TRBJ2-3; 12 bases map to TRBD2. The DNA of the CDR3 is TGTGCCAGCAGCCCCATTGGACTAGCGGGACCAGGGGATACGCAGTATTTT. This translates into CASSPIGLAGPGDTQYF.